Reported below is one TCR beta chain. Measured with immunoSEQ multiplex PCR; TCRdb has only the in-frame clones, and not every one. The data show roughly 70,000 clones, 71% seen once. The data were taken from a study of PD-1 blockade in classical Hodgkin lymphoma. With no exception, relapse followed autologous stem cell transplantation in all patients, and brentuximab vedotin exposure varied. This sequence originates from a human donor with classical Hodgkin lymphoma. The input for sequencing was peripheral blood mononuclear cells (PBMCs), taken before the second cycle of nivolumab.

The CDR3 DNA reads TGTGCCAGCAGCGGGAGCCTGAACACTGAAGCTTTCTTT. Its protein product is CASSGSLNTEAFF. The rearrangement links TRBV6-9 to TRBJ1-1, with D unclear. The germline V gene has CDR1 MNHGY and CDR2 SVAAGI. Trimming took 6 bases from V and 0 from J, leaving 8 bases between them. This CDR3 has 13 amino acids.